This TCR beta chain comes out of a study of immune heterogeneity within non-small cell lung tumors (dated by TCRdb to about 2018). Regarding the complete study: Histology comprised a handful of squamous cell carcinomas, 10 non-squamous carcinomas and 1 tumor not otherwise specified. To look at intratumoral immune heterogeneity, the study ran whole-exome sequencing, RNA-seq and TCR beta repertoire sequencing on several spatially distinct regions taken from every NSCLC tumor. TCR repertoire analysis included 57 tumor loci from around 16 patients, whereas transcriptome data included only about 45 loci from eleven to twelve patients. Binding of neoantigens to the HLA alleles of each patient was predicted with netMHCpan-3.0 for mutant peptides of 8 to 11 amino acids.

Genomic DNA was extracted from bulk tumor tissue and used as the TCR template, and approximately 600 ng gDNA was amplified per sample. During surgery, multiple biopsies were taken from each primary tumor and placed as far apart as possible within the tumor mass. The study cohort was described as untreated, and the patients were newly diagnosed NSCLC cases having curative surgery. The donor group was made up of 15 or so newly diagnosed non-small cell lung cancer patients undergoing surgery with curative intent. Resected tumor masses were reviewed by two independent pathologists. Only DNA and RNA samples of high quality went on to sequencing. The CDR3, cysteine through phenylalanine, is 15 amino acids long. The sequence is cut down to CDR3 DNA, 45 bases in frame from base 1. Deletion took 7 bases off V and 4 bases off J, with a span of 19 bases between the germline ends. CDR1 and CDR2 were assigned from the germline V gene (reference sequence) as LNHDA and SQIVND.

The TCR beta CDR3 region was amplified with a multiplex PCR system, in which a first round of nine to ten cycles was run using 32 V-gene forward and 13 J-gene reverse primers. The first PCR round was done with a QIAGEN Multiplex PCR Kit, and the primer sequences were filed in Chinese patent CN105087789A. In a second PCR round, Illumina universal primers were added with the Phusion High-Fidelity PCR Kit. The TCR libraries underwent paired-end sequencing with a read length of 151 bp on the Illumina HiSeq X Ten platform. The study's own analysis went as follows. Reads lacking multiplex PCR primers were removed with Cutadapt, read pairs were merged with PEAR, and CDR3 regions were called with MiXCR default settings. Repertoire diversity used Shannon entropy, and clonality was computed as one minus Shannon entropy divided by ln of productive unique sequence count. A clonotype counted as a dominant or high-frequency T-cell clone when its frequency was 0.5% or higher. TCRdb trimmed the raw reads at Q25, called clones with MiXCR and kept productive beta chains. Rows with one shared CDR3 protein collapse into an entry with the most common genes and DNA. These V and J calls are TCRdb output, not the study's own analysis. The sample data list 9,500 to 12,000 distinct CDR3 sequences, and more than 15% of these were observed just once. The ten largest make up around 3.6% of the sample.

Study-wide conclusions, independent of this receptor: Individual patients mostly had different high-frequency TCR beta clonotypes. Within a patient, identical dominant CDR3B clonotypes were found to recur across loci, yet unique high-frequency clones were also harbored in different tumor locations. A moderate positive correlation (R about 0.35), which was statistically significant, linked local T-cell repertoire clonality to local tumor mutational burden.

This clonotype is medium-sized (0.01 to 0.1%). This clone's antigen is unknown. There are no base qualities to consult, and no much larger clone falls within one base. The chain is made from TRBV19 and TRBJ1-2, with the D gene too uncertain to name. The sequencing input was lung tumor tissue. The source is a man aged 55 to 70 with non-small cell lung cancer. The sequenced DNA: TGTGCCAGTACCCCTGCAGCTGGGGTTGGCTATGGCTACACCTTC. This yields the protein CASTPAAGVGYGYTF.